Below, 4 T cell receptor beta chains from the same sample are listed, as sequenced in a study of shared clonotypes between healthy human individuals. Clones were read by immunoSEQ multiplex PCR, and TCRdb kept only the in-frame ones, dropping some. The sample includes approximately 2.5 million clones, more than 90% of them seen just once. The sequencing input was naive CD4+ T cells sorted from blood. As for subset: CD45RA+ positively selected. The receptors originated from a man younger than 35 in good health.

The gene calls are TRBV5-1 and TRBJ2-1, with 9 bases fitting TRBD1. The CDR3 totals 15 residues. V was clipped by 0 bases and J by 10 bases; unmatched bases: 8. Per the germline V gene, CDR1 is SGHRS and CDR2 is YFSETQ. CDR3 nucleotide sequence: TGCGCCAGCAGCTTGGGGCCGGGACAGGGTGGGGAGCAGTTCTTC. The encoded protein is CASSLGPGQGGEQFF.

Concerning this clone itself: Other DNA sequences in this sample translate to the same CDR3. The V call is TRBV5-1, the J call TRBJ2-6; TRBD1 agrees at 11 bases. Per the germline V gene, CDR1 is SGHRS and CDR2 is YFSETQ. After removal of 2 bases from V and 3 bases from J, the junction contained 4 bases not matched to a gene. The CDR3 covers 17 residues. CDR3 protein: CASSLGQGASGANVLTF. In DNA, the CDR3 is TGCGCCAGCAGCTTAGGACAGGGGGCAAGTGGGGCCAACGTCCTGACTTTC.

As to this clone: This sample also contains other DNA sequences that code for the same CDR3. This chain connects TRBV18 to TRBJ1-1, with D maybe TRBD1 (6 bases). Trimming cost V 0 bases and J 1 base, with 9 bases left between them. The CDR3 has 15 residues. Germline assignment: CDR1 KGHSH and CDR2 LQKENI. CDR3 region: CASSPPSRGNTEAFF. The CDR3 DNA sequence: TGTGCCAGCTCACCACCGTCCAGGGGGAACACTGAAGCTTTCTTT. The whole variable domain, filled in from reference TRBV18 and TRBJ1-1, reads NAGVMQNPRHLVRRRGQEARLRCSPMKGHSHVYWYRQLPEEGLKFMVYLQKENIIDESGMPKERFSAEFPKEGPSILRIQQVVRGDSAAYFCASSPPSRGNTEAFFGQGTRLTVV.

The V call is TRBV5-1, the J call TRBJ2-1; the D gene is possibly TRBD2 (5 bases). The germline V and J ends were trimmed by 6 bases and 6 bases, with 16 bases remaining between them. This CDR3 comprises 14 residues. CDR1 and CDR2 from the germline V gene are SGHRS and YFSETQ. CDR3: CASTSSRGGNEQFF. The CDR3 coding sequence is TGCGCCAGCACATCGTCACGGGGTGGCAATGAGCAGTTCTTC.